Each of the 16 T cell receptor beta chains below was sequenced from the same sample in a study of cytomegalovirus exposure and HLA in healthy donors (dated by TCRdb to the late 2010s). Libraries were made using the immunoSEQ multiplex PCR assay. For the multiplex PCR, a mixture combining 60 forward primers for TCR Vbeta segments and 13 reverse primers for TCR Jbeta segments was used. Not all clones reach the TCRdb copy of this immuneACCESS table, which keeps in-frame sequences only. Checked studies attribute under half of the gap to unresolved V genes and leave the rest unexplained. The sample contains about 150,000 clones, 65% to 70% of them found a single time. The ten largest clones capture about 10% of the sample. Specimen: PBMCs. These TCRs come from a man in his thirties or forties in good health and CMV-seropositive.

J is TRBJ2-7 and V is TRBV5-4, with D possibly matching TRBD2 (6 bases). The CDR3 contains 12 residues. Germline V gene data show CDR1 as SGHNT and CDR2 as YYREEE (reference sequence). Trimming cost V 2 bases and J 5 bases, with 8 bases left between them. The CDR3 DNA is TGTGCCAGCAGCTTCGGACTAAACGAGCAGTACTTC. Translated: CASSFGLNEQYF. Based on the CDR3 plus reference TRBV5-4 and TRBJ2-7, the full variable domain is ETGVTQSPTHLIKTRGQQVTLRCSSQSGHNTVSWYQQALGQGPQFIFQYYREEENGRGNFPPRFSGLQFPNYSSELNVNALELDDSALYLCASSFGLNEQYFGPGTRLTVT.

The V and J genes are TRBV27 and TRBJ1-3; D perhaps matches TRBD1 (5 bases). The CDR3 has 14 residues. V was pared by 3 bases and J by 2 bases, with 8 bases between. Germline assignment: CDR1 MNHEY and CDR2 SMNVEV (reference sequence). CDR3 protein: CASSFSGTGNTIYF. The CDR3 nucleotides read TGTGCCAGCAGTTTTTCAGGGACTGGAAACACCATATATTTT.

V gene TRBV5-1 combines with J gene TRBJ2-3; 9 bases agree with TRBD2. The trim removed 7 bases at V and 2 bases at J, leaving 8 bases unmatched. Per germline, CDR1 SGHRS and CDR2 YFSETQ. This CDR3 is built from 15 residues. CDR3 residues: CASGASGTPTDTQYF. CDR3 nucleotides: TGCGCCAGCGGTGCTAGCGGGACACCCACAGATACGCAGTATTTT.

The sample holds a few counts of this clone. The CDR3 sequence: CASSGSPHFNQPQHF. CDR3 DNA sequence: TGCGCCAGCAGCGGTTCTCCACATTTCAATCAGCCCCAGCATTTT. The chain joins TRBV4-1 to TRBJ1-5; no definite D call. This CDR3 is 15 amino acids long. V gave up 5 bases and J gave up 3 bases, with 14 bases separating them. From germline, CDR1 is MGHRA and CDR2 YSYEKL.

This clone was recorded a few times. The J gene is TRBJ2-7, the V gene TRBV4-1; 10 bases map to TRBD2. J was trimmed by 3 bases and V by 1 base; bases with no gene match: 3. There are 15 residues in the CDR3. Germline assignment: CDR1 MGHRA and CDR2 YSYEKL. CDR3 coding DNA: TGCGCCAGCAGCCAAGGGGCTAGCGGGAGCTACGAGCAGTACTTC. It encodes CASSQGASGSYEQYF.

This chain links TRBV2 with TRBJ2-7, with 11 bases fitting TRBD2. Per germline, CDR1 SNHLY and CDR2 FYNNEI. CDR3 size: 16 residues. V shed 11 bases and J 2 bases; nucleotides not matched to a gene: 14. The CDR3 coding sequence is TGTGCCGTAAAAAGGGGTGGGACTAGCGGCGCCTACGAGCAGTACTTC. Amino acid sequence: CAVKRGGTSGAYEQYF.

The chain is built from TRBV28 and TRBJ1-2; no clear D. V was shortened by 6 bases and J by 3 bases, with 8 bases between the two germline ends. The CDR3 has 12 amino acids. Germline assignment: CDR1 MDHEN and CDR2 SYDVKM. CDR3 loop: CASSSTHYGYTF. Written as DNA, the CDR3 is TGTGCCAGCAGCTCTACGCACTATGGCTACACCTTC.

The chain uses TRBV5-1 and TRBJ1-1, with D tentatively TRBD1 (6 bases). Between the trimmed V and J ends, which lost 0 bases and 1 base, there was a span of 10 bases. CDR3 length: 15 amino acids. Germline CDR1 reads SGHRS; CDR2 reads YFSETQ. The CDR3 bases are TGCGCCAGCAGCTTGGCCACCAGGGGGAACACTGAAGCTTTCTTT. Translated, it gives CASSLATRGNTEAFF.

V and J are TRBV6-1 and TRBJ2-7; 8 positions match TRBD1. Per germline, CDR1 MNHNS and CDR2 SASEGT. V was pared by 8 bases and J by 3 bases, with 3 bases of the junction left unmatched. The CDR3 length is 12 residues. CDR3 sequence: CASGDRIYEQYF. DNA of the CDR3: TGTGCCAGCGGGGACAGGATCTACGAGCAGTACTTC.

As DNA, the CDR3 is TGTGCCAGCAACCAAGGGACAGCTGGAAACACCATATATTTT. This encodes CASNQGTAGNTIYF. The chain couples TRBV9 to TRBJ1-3, with 7 bases lining up with TRBD1. Looked up from germline, CDR1 is SGDLS and CDR2 is YYNGEE. The V and J ends lost 6 bases and 2 bases, in that order; junction bases with no gene match: 5. The length of the CDR3 is 14 residues.

J is TRBJ2-1 and V is TRBV11-3; 10 bases fit TRBD2. CDR3 length: 13 residues. Trimming cost V 0 bases and J 13 bases; bases outside gene matches: 3. Germline V CDR1 and CDR2: SGHNT, YENEEA. The CDR3 sequence: CASSLDSSGGQFF. CDR3 DNA: TGTGCCAGCAGCTTAGACTCTAGCGGGGGCCAGTTCTTC.

This clone was picked up a small number of times. Other DNA sequences of this sample code for an identical CDR3. CDR3 residues: CASSPQGPQADTQYF. The DNA of the CDR3 is TGTGCCAGTAGTCCACAGGGACCCCAAGCCGATACGCAGTATTTT. The chain combines TRBV19 with TRBJ2-3; possible D gene TRBD1, 6 bases. Trimming left V 5 bases short and J 6 bases short, with 18 bases between. The germline CDR1 and CDR2 sequences are LNHDA and SQIVND (reference sequence). CDR3 length: 15 residues.

The CDR3 DNA is TGTGCCACTTTTAGCGGGAGGGGTGAATACGAGCAGTACTTC. It encodes CATFSGRGEYEQYF. The chain recombines TRBV6-1 with TRBJ2-7; 11 bases match TRBD2. The junction had 9 bases not matched to a gene; V was cut back by 10 bases and J by 4 bases. CDR1 MNHNS and CDR2 SASEGT come from the germline V gene. The CDR3 length is 14 residues.

This clone was detected a few times. This sequence joins TRBV28 and TRBJ1-2; 9 bases agree with TRBD1. From germline, CDR1 is MDHEN and CDR2 SYDVKM. V lost 6 bases and J lost 6; bases outside the gene matches: 11. The CDR3 contains 15 residues. The CDR3: CASSLRDRVQHGYTF. The CDR3 nucleotides are TGTGCCAGCAGCCTCAGGGACAGGGTTCAACATGGCTACACCTTC.

This sequence joins TRBV2 and TRBJ2-5, with D possibly being TRBD2 (5 bases). TRBJ2-7 explains the end of the DNA better; the J call may be wrong. The CDR3 has 14 residues. Per the germline V gene, CDR1 is SNHLY and CDR2 is FYNNEI. DNA for the CDR3: TGTGCCAGCAGGGGAGATCTGAGTGTCTACGAGCAGTACTTC. Its protein is CASRGDLSVYEQYF.

In its sample, this clone was seen once. This chain joins TRBV5-1 and TRBJ2-1; 7 bases line up with TRBD1. V was pared by 7 bases and J by 8 bases, with 9 bases of the junction left unmatched. The CDR3 is made up of 13 amino acids. CDR1 is SGHRS, CDR2 YFSETQ, per germline. The chain's CDR3 is CASYLRTGDEQFF. CDR3 coding DNA: TGCGCCAGCTACCTAAGAACAGGGGATGAGCAGTTCTTC. Complete variable domain (other parts from reference TRBV5-1 and TRBJ2-1): KAGVTQTPRYLIKTRGQQVTLSCSPISGHRSVSWYQQTPGQGLQFLFEYFSETQRNKGNFPGRFSGRQFSNSRSEMNVSTLELGDSALYLCASYLRTGDEQFFGPGTRLTVL.